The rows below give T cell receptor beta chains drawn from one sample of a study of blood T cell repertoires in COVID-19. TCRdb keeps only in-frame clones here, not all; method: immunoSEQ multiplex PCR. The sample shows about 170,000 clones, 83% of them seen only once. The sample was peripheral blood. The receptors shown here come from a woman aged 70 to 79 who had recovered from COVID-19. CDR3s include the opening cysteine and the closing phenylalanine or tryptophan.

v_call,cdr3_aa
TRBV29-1,CSVASGSHREQFF
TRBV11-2,CASSPGVGGAWGYTF
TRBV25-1,CASSPGGAGYYEQYF
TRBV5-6,CASSRLNTEAFF
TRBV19,CASRPGQISNQPQHF
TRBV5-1,CASSLGTSGSETQYF
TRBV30,CAWSQRGARTGELFF
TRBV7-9,CASSLGSRRGYTF
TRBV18,CASSPLGHGTEAFF
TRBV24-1,CATRTRTDPLEQYF
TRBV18,CASSARLLNTGELFF
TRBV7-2,CASSSGAFQETQYF
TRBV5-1,CASSSPRGPSYEQYF
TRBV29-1,CSVEGLLGSGVSSYNEQFF
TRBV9,CASSGSGYYNEQFF
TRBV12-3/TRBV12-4,CATSDRDTGELFF
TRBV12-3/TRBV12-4,CASGTTNTGELFF
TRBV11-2,CASSLVQGEAFF
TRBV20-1,CSASDGRGTGYGYTF
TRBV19,CASTPGGGETQYF
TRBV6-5,CASSSRRTDYNSPLHF
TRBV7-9,CASTPGVPSETQYF
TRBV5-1,CASSSGAGSYEQYF
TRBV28,CASGQGGLLGTYEQYF
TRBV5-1,CASSSRGYEQYF
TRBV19,CASSPGTGAVLAKNIQYF
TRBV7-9,CASTRSGANVLTF
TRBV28,CASSPRDTPPYNSPLHF
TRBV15,CATSRDPRTSGRPTDTQYF
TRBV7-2,CASSSAGTSGIVPYF
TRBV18,CASSGLGIRTDTQYF
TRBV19,CASSIRGTGRSGANVLTF
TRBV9,CASSGQGAGNTIYF
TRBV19,CATSGQGTGELFF
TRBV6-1,CASSEAAGLRYQPQHF
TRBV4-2,CASSPRSTSRNDNEQFF
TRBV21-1,CASSNPRTGIGDTQYF
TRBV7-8,CASSPTSGSYNEQFF
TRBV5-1,CASSPPGQGFTGELFF
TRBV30,CAWSVGATKLTEAFF
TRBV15,CATSPGWNSGANVLTF